This TCR beta chain appears in the sequencing data of a study of control samples from healthy donors and cancer patients. Data came from immunoSEQ multiplex PCR; TCRdb stores just in-frame clones and leaves some out. The sample lists around 90,000 clones, over 65% seen once, with roughly 2% in the top ten. V dropped 3 bases and J dropped 4 bases, with 19 bases sitting between them. From germline, CDR1 is KGHSH and CDR2 LQKENI. The CDR3 sequence is 17 residues long. The sample comprised blood. This clonotype originated in a middle-aged woman in good health. The chain joins TRBV18 to TRBJ2-1; D may be TRBD2 (7 bases). In DNA, the CDR3 is TGTGCCAGCTCACCGCGACCTTTGGGGGGGGCTTACAATGAGCAGTTCTTC. This encodes CASSPRPLGGAYNEQFF.